Shown below are 4 T cell receptor beta chains from a single sample sequenced in a study of response to subunit inactivated influenza vaccine. TCRdb re-called the RT-PCR reads through MiXCR, storing one row per CDR3 protein. The data hold approximately 500,000 distinct CDR3 sequences, with approximately 12% observed a single time. The sequenced sample was PBMCs from blood, obtained more than 35 days after vaccination. Receptors were obtained from a man in his forties or fifties who received an inactivated influenza vaccine.

The chain combines TRBV29-1 with TRBJ2-3, with D tentatively TRBD2 (6 bases). V lost 4 bases and J lost 0, with 23 bases in between. Germline V gives CDR1 SQVTM, CDR2 ANQGSEA. CDR3 length: 18 residues. CDR3 sequence (DNA): TGCAGCGTTGGCCGGGACGGGGGAACAACCGCTAGCACAGATACGCAGTATTTT. It encodes CSVGRDGGTTASTDTQYF.

This clonotype was seen only a few times. The chain employs TRBV12-3 or TRBV12-4 and TRBJ1-5; 7 positions agree with TRBD1. CDR3 length: 15 residues. The trim removed 0 bases at V and 7 bases at J, leaving 6 bases unmatched. The DNA for the CDR3 is TGTGCCAGCAGTTTAGCAGGGGGCGGTCAACAGCCCCAGCATTTT. It specifies CASSLAGGGQQPQHF.

The chain has TRBV20-1 and TRBJ1-2; no definite D call. From germline, CDR1 is DFQATT and CDR2 SNEGSKA (reference sequence). V was pared by 5 bases and J by 14 bases, with 12 bases between. The CDR3 covers 9 residues. The CDR3 coding sequence is TGCAGTGCTGAAGGGAGTTTAACCTTC. Its protein product is CSAEGSLTF.

This chain uses TRBV20-1 with TRBJ1-1; D call uncertain. The CDR3 consists of 14 residues. Per germline, CDR1 DFQATT and CDR2 SNEGSKA (reference sequence). V was shortened by 0 bases and J by 2 bases, with 10 bases between the two germline ends. CDR3 coding DNA: TGCAGTGCTAGAGATGGGTCACATAACACTGAAGCTTTCTTT. Translated: CSARDGSHNTEAFF.